These 2 T cell receptor beta chains were sequenced from one sample in a study of T cell responses to AZD1222 COVID-19 vaccine. Here immunoSEQ multiplex PCR was the method, and the copy in TCRdb shows in-frame clones only, minus some. This table has about 60,000 clones, approximately 90% appearing once. Specimen: peripheral blood, collected 28 days after the second dose of the MenACWY control vaccine. These receptors were obtained from an adult who received the MenACWY meningococcal vaccine as a control.

The CDR3 protein is CASSTPGRIYEQYF. The CDR3 nucleotides are TGTGCCAGCAGCACACCTGGCCGCATCTACGAGCAGTACTTC. J is TRBJ2-7 and V is TRBV7-2, with D unclear. The CDR3 runs to 14 residues. V shed 5 bases and J shed 3 bases, with 14 bases lying between them. Germline values: CDR1 SGHTA, CDR2 FQGNSA.

This rearrangement joins TRBV11-2 to TRBJ2-3, with a tentative D call TRBD1 (6 bases). Germline V gives CDR1 SGHAT, CDR2 FQNNGV. Trimming pared 2 bases from V and 1 base from J, leaving 7 bases between. The CDR3 length is 14 residues. In nucleotides, the CDR3 is TGTGCCAGCAGCTTATCAGGGGGCACAGATACGCAGTATTTT. This sequence encodes CASSLSGGTDTQYF.